This is a list of T cell receptor beta chains from one sample in a study of blood T cell repertoires in COVID-19. This table comes from immunoSEQ multiplex PCR, and its TCRdb copy is limited to in-frame clones, with some not included. The table shows about 250,000 clones, with 86% occurring only once. The source material was peripheral blood. These receptors originate from a woman aged 60-75 years who had recovered from COVID-19. Each CDR3 is given with its conserved first and last residue. A D gene is named only where the DNA matches it firmly. Not every row has a clone size; where given, it reads once, few, many or a size class.

TRBV10-3,.,TRBJ2-5,.,CAISERGFETQYF,TGTGCCATCAGTGAGAGGGGTTTCGAGACCCAGTACTTC
TRBV5-1,TRBD1,TRBJ1-5,.,CASSLSGTGNQPQHF,TGCGCCAGCAGCCTATCCGGGACAGGCAATCAGCCCCAGCATTTT
TRBV6-5,.,TRBJ1-3,.,CASSRGLGNTIYF,TGTGCCAGCAGCCGAGGACTTGGAAACACCATATATTTT
TRBV19,TRBD1,TRBJ1-1,.,CASSATLGQEAFF,TGTGCCAGTAGTGCGACCTTGGGACAGGAAGCTTTCTTT
TRBV28,TRBD1,TRBJ2-1,.,CASDDRGTYNEQFF,TGTGCCAGCGATGACAGGGGAACCTACAATGAGCAGTTCTTC
TRBV2,.,TRBJ2-1,.,CASSEVRQGGEQFF,TGTGCCAGCAGTGAAGTCAGGCAGGGGGGTGAGCAGTTCTTC
TRBV6-5,.,TRBJ2-5,few,CASSSRGETQYF,TGTGCCAGCAGTTCCCGCGGGGAGACCCAGTACTTC
TRBV4-2,.,TRBJ2-3,.,CASSQDGGASTDTQYF,TGTGCCAGCAGCCAAGATGGTGGGGCCTCTACAGATACGCAGTATTTT
TRBV7-3,.,TRBJ2-2,once,CASSSEWNSRELFF,TGTGCCAGCAGCTCCGAATGGAATAGCCGGGAGCTGTTTTTT
TRBV6-2/TRBV6-3,TRBD1,TRBJ1-4,.,CASSYTGTGEEKLFF,TGTGCCAGCAGCTATACCGGGACAGGGGAAGAAAAACTGTTTTTT
TRBV19,.,TRBJ1-5,.,CASSTLGGASNQPQHF,TGTGCCAGTAGTACCCTGGGAGGGGCGAGCAATCAGCCCCAGCATTTT
TRBV11-2,.,TRBJ1-6,once,CASSLLVRVYSPLHF,TGTGCCAGCAGCTTATTGGTCAGGGTTTATTCACCCCTCCACTTT
TRBV18,.,TRBJ1-2,.,CASSPPSRVGGYTF,TGTGCCAGCTCACCACCGTCCAGGGTCGGTGGCTACACCTTC
TRBV5-4,TRBD1,TRBJ2-7,.,CASSPVGQRPYEQYF,TGTGCCAGCAGCCCGGTGGGACAGCGGCCCTACGAGCAGTACTTC
TRBV7-2,TRBD2,TRBJ2-5,.,CASSPRRRGGTQYF,TGTGCCAGCAGCCCCCGTCGGCGGGGGGGGACCCAGTACTTC
TRBV28,.,TRBJ2-5,.,CASSLPLQAQETQYF,TGTGCCAGCAGTCTCCCCCTGCAGGCCCAAGAGACCCAGTACTTC
TRBV28,.,TRBJ2-6,.,CASREGRLFPSGANVLTF,TGTGCCAGCAGGGAGGGCCGTCTTTTCCCCTCTGGGGCCAACGTCCTGACTTTC
TRBV2,.,TRBJ1-2,.,CARTGTTSRYGYTF,TGTGCCAGGACCGGGACTACCTCACGATATGGCTACACCTTC
TRBV5-1,TRBD2,TRBJ2-2,.,CASSLVGGAAGVTGELFF,TGCGCCAGCAGCTTGGTGGGCGGTGCGGCGGGGGTCACCGGGGAGCTGTTTTTT
TRBV30,TRBD1,TRBJ1-4,few,CAWDVQGWANEKLFF,TGTGCCTGGGATGTACAGGGGTGGGCTAATGAAAAACTGTTTTTT
TRBV5-1,.,TRBJ2-3,.,CASSLGQGVNTQYF,TGCGCCAGCAGCTTGGGTCAGGGTGTAAATACGCAGTATTTT
TRBV2,TRBD1,TRBJ1-1,.,CASSVLTGDSLEAFF,TGTGCCAGCAGTGTACTAACAGGGGACAGCCTTGAAGCTTTCTTT
TRBV7-8,.,TRBJ2-7,.,CASSLTPPAYEQYF,TGTGCCAGCAGCTTAACGCCCCCGGCCTACGAGCAGTACTTC
TRBV7-8,.,TRBJ1-2,.,CASSRESIPAPYGYTF,TGTGCCAGCAGCAGGGAGAGCATCCCTGCACCCTATGGCTACACCTTC
TRBV5-4,TRBD1,TRBJ2-1,.,CASSSDRGSYNEQFF,TGTGCCAGCAGCTCAGACAGGGGATCCTACAATGAGCAGTTCTTC
TRBV9,.,TRBJ2-5,once,CASSVGQAEETQYF,TGTGCCAGCAGCGTAGGACAGGCGGAAGAGACCCAGTACTTC
TRBV7-2,.,TRBJ1-2,few,CASSPVLGPYSYGYTF,TGTGCCAGCAGCCCAGTGCTGGGGCCATATTCTTATGGCTACACCTTC
TRBV20-1,.,TRBJ2-5,.,CSASSAGYQETQYF,TGCAGTGCTAGTTCGGCGGGGTACCAAGAGACCCAGTACTTC